This note documents a single T cell receptor (beta chain) sequence. These data belong to a study of blood T cell repertoires in COVID-19. Study summary: Donors in the United States, Italy and Spain gave samples during acute or convalescent COVID-19. PBMCs, B-cell-depleted T cells, or T cells provided the cDNA or gDNA that made up the material.

The ends were cut back, 3 bases at V and 5 bases at J, with 13 bases in the middle. The CDR3 is made up of 13 amino acids. Per germline, CDR1 SQVTM and CDR2 ANQGSEA. TCRdb's copy holds only in-frame clones and misses some; the assay was immunoSEQ multiplex PCR. The sample lists 200,000 to 250,000 clones, approximately 86% occurring once. The specimen sequenced was peripheral blood. The V gene is TRBV29-1, the J gene TRBJ1-2; possibly TRBD1 for D (6 bases). This TCR was recovered from a woman under 40 who had recovered from COVID-19. The CDR3 reads CSVDYTGFYGYTF. The DNA for the CDR3 is TGCAGCGTTGACTACACAGGGTTTTATGGCTACACCTTC.